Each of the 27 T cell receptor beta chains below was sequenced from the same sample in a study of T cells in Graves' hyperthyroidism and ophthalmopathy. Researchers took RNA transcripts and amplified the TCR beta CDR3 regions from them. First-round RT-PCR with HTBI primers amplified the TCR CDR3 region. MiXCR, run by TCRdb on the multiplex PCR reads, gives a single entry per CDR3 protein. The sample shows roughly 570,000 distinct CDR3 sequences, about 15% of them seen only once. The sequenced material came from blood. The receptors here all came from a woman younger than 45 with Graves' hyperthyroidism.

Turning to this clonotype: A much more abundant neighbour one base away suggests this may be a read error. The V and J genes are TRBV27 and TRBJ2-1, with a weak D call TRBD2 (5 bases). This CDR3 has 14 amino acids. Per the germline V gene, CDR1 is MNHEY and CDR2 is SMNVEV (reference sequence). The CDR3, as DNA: TGTGCCAGCAGTCAAGGACTTGGCATCAATGAGCGGTTCTTC. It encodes CASSQGLGINERFF.

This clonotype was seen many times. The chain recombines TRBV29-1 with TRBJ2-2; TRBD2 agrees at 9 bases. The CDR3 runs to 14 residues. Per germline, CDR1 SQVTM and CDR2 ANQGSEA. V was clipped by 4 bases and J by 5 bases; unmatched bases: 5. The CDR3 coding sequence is TGCAGCGTTGGCGGGAGGGCCGGGACCGGGGAGCTGTTTTTT. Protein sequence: CSVGGRAGTGELFF.

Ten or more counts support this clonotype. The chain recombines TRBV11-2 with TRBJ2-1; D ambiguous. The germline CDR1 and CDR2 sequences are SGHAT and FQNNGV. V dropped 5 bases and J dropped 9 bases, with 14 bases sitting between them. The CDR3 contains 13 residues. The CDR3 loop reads CASSRHGLGEQFF. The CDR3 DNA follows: TGTGCCAGCAGCCGGCATGGTTTGGGTGAGCAGTTCTTC.

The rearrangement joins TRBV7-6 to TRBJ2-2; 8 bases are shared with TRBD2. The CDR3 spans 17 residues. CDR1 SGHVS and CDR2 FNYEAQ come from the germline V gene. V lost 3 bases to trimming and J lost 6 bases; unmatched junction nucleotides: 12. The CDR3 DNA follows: TGTGCCAGCAGCTTCCATGGACTAGCCCTTTACGCCGGGGAGCTGTTTTTT. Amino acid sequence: CASSFHGLALYAGELFF. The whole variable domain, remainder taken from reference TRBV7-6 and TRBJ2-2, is GAGVSQSPRYKVTKRGQDVALRCDPISGHVSLYWYRQALGQGPEFLTYFNYEAQQDKSGLPNDRFSAERPEGSISTLTIQRTEQRDSAMYRCASSFHGLALYAGELFFGEGSRLTVL.

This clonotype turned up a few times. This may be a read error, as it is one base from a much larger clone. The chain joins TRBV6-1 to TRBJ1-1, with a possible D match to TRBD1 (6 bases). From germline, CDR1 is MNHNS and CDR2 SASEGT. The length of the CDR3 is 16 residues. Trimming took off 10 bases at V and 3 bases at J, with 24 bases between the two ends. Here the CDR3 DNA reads TGTGCCACCCGTCGGGAGACAGGCCAGATGGACACTGAAGCTTTCTTT. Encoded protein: CATRRETGQMDTEAFF.

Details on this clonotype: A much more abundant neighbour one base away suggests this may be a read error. CDR3 DNA: TGTGCCAGCAGTTCAAGGGGGGGGACTGACTTCACCGGGGAGCTGTTTTTT. This gives the protein CASSSRGGTDFTGELFF. The chain uses TRBV11-3 and TRBJ2-2, with D perhaps TRBD2 (7 bases). V lost 6 bases, J lost 4 bases, and 21 bases lay in between. The CDR3 loop spans 17 amino acids. Germline CDR1 is SGHNT and CDR2 is YENEEA.

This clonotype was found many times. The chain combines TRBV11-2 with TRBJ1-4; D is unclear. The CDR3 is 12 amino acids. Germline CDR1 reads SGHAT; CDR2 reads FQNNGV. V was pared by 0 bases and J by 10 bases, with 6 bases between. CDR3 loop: CASSLDLGKLFF. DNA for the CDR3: TGTGCCAGCAGCTTAGATCTGGGAAAACTGTTTTTT. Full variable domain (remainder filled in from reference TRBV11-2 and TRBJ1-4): EAGVAQSPRYKIIEKRQSVAFWCNPISGHATLYWYQQILGQGPKLLIQFQNNGVVDDSQLPKDRFSAERLKGVDSTLKIQPAKLEDSAVYLCASSLDLGKLFFGSGTQLSVL.

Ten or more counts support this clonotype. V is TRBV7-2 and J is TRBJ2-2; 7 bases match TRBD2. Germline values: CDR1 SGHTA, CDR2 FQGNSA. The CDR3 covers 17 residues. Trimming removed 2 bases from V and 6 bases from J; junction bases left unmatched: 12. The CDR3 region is CASSLRRSGDHPGELFF. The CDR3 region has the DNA TGTGCCAGCAGCTTAAGGCGCAGCGGGGATCATCCCGGGGAGCTGTTTTTT. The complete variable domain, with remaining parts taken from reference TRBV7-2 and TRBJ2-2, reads GAGVSQSPSNKVTEKGKDVELRCDPISGHTALYWYRQSLGQGLEFLIYFQGNSAPDKSGLPSDRFSAERTGGSVSTLTIQRTQQEDSAVYLCASSLRRSGDHPGELFFGEGSRLTVL.

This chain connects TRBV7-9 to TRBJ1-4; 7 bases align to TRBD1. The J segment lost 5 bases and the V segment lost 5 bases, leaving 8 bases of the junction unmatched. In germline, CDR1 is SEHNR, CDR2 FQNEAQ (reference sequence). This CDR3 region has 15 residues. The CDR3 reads CASSHGTASNEKLFF. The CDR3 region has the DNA TGTGCCAGCAGCCATGGGACAGCCTCGAATGAAAAACTGTTTTTT.

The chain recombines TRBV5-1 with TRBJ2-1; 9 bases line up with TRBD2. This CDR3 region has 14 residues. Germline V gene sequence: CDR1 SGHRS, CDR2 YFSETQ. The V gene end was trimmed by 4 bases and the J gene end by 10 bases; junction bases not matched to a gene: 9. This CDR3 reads CASSPRTSVWEQFF. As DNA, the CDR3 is TGCGCCAGCAGCCCCCGGACTAGCGTCTGGGAGCAGTTCTTC.

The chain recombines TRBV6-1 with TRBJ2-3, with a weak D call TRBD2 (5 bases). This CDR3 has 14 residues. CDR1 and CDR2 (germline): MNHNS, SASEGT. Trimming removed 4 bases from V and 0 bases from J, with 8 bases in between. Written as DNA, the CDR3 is TGTGCCAGCAGTGGGGAGACTAGCACAGATACGCAGTATTTT. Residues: CASSGETSTDTQYF.

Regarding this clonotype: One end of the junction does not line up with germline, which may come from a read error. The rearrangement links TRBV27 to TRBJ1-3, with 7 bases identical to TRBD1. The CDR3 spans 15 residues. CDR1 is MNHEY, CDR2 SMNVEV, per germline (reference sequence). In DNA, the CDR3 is TGTGCCTGCAGCCTTACAGGGGTAGTTGGAAACACCATATATTTT. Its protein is CACSLTGVVGNTIYF.

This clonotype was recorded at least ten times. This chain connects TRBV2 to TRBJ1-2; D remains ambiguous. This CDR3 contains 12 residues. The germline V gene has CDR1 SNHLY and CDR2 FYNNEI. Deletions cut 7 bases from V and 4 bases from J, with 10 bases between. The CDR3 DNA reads TGTGCCAGCATTGGGGTCGCCTATGGCTACACCTTC. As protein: CASIGVAYGYTF. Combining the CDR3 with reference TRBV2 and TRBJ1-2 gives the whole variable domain EPEVTQTPSHQVTQMGQEVILRCVPISNHLYFYWYRQILGQKVEFLVSFYNNEISEKSEIFDDQFSVERPDGSNFTLKIRSTKLEDSAMYFCASIGVAYGYTFGSGTRLTVV.

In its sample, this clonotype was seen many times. This CDR3 is CASSFTSGDTDTQYF. CDR3 DNA sequence: TGTGCCAGCAGTTTTACTAGCGGGGACACAGATACGCAGTATTTT. The rearrangement joins TRBV7-2 to TRBJ2-3; 10 bases align to TRBD2. The CDR3 contains 15 residues. The germline V gene encodes CDR1 SGHTA and CDR2 FQGNSA. After removal of 6 bases from V and 2 bases from J, the junction contained 5 bases not matched to a gene. The variable domain in full, completed from reference TRBV7-2 and TRBJ2-3, reads GAGVSQSPSNKVTEKGKDVELRCDPISGHTALYWYRQSLGQGLEFLIYFQGNSAPDKSGLPSDRFSAERTGGSVSTLTIQRTQQEDSAVYLCASSFTSGDTDTQYFGPGTRLTVL.

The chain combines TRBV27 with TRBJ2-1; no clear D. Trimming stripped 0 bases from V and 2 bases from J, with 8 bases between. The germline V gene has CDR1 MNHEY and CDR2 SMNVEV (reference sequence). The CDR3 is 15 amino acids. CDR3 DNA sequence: TGTGCCAGCAGTTTATCACCCAGCCCCTACAATGAGCAGTTCTTC. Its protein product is CASSLSPSPYNEQFF.

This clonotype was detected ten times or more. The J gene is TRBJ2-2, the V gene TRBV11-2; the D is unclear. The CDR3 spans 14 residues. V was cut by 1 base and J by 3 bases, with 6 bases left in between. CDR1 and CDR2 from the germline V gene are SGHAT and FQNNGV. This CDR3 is CASSLVQYTGELFF. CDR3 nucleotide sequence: TGTGCCAGCAGCTTAGTACAGTACACCGGGGAGCTGTTTTTT.

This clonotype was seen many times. CDR3 bases: TGTGCCAGCAGTGTGGGTTATACGCAGTATTTT. Its protein product is CASSVGYTQYF. The gene calls are TRBV2 and TRBJ2-3; D is ambiguous. This CDR3 is 11 amino acids long. Germline V gene sequence: CDR1 SNHLY, CDR2 FYNNEI. V was cut by 4 bases and J by 7 bases, with 6 bases left in between.

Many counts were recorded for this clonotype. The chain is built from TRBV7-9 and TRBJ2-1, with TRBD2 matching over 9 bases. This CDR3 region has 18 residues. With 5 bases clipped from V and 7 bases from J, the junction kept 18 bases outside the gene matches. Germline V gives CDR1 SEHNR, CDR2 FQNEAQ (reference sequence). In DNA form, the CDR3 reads TGTGCCAGCAGCACCGTCGGGGGAGGTCTAGCGGGATGGAATGAGCAGTTCTTC. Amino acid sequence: CASSTVGGGLAGWNEQFF.

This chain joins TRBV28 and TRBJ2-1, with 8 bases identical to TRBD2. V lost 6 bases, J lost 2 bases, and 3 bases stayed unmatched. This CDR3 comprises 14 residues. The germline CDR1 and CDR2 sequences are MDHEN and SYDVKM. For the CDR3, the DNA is TGTGCCAGCAGGAGCGGGAGCACCTACAATGAGCAGTTCTTC. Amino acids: CASRSGSTYNEQFF.

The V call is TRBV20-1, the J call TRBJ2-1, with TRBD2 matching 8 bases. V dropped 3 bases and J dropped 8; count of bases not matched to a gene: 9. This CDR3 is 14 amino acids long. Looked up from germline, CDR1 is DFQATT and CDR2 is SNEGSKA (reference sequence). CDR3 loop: CSASARREADEQFF. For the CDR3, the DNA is TGCAGTGCTAGCGCTCGGCGGGAGGCTGATGAGCAGTTCTTC.

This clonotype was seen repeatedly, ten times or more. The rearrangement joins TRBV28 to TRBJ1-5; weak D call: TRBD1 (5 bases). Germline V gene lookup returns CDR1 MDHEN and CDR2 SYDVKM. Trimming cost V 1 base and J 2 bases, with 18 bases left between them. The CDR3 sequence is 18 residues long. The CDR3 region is CASSLYPGTQERNQPQHF. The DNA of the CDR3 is TGTGCCAGCAGTTTATATCCGGGAACACAGGAGCGCAATCAGCCCCAGCATTTT.

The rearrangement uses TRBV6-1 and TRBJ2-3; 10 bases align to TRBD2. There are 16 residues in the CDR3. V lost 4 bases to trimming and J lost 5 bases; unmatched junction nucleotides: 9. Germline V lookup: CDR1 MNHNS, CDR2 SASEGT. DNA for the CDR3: TGTGCCAGCAGTGGCTCTAGCGGGAGCCTGGAAGATACGCAGTATTTT. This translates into CASSGSSGSLEDTQYF.

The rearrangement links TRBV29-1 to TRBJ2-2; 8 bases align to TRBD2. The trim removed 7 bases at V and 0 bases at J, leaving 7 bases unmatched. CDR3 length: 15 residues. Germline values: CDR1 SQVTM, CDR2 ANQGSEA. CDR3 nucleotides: TGCAGCGCCTGGAAAGCGGGAGCGAACACCGGGGAGCTGTTTTTT. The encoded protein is CSAWKAGANTGELFF.

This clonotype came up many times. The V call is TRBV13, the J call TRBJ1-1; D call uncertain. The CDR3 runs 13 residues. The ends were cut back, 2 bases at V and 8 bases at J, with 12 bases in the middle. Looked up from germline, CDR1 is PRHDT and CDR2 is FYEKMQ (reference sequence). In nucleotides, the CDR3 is TGTGCCAGCAGCTTATTCGGTTACGAGGAAGCTTTCTTT. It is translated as CASSLFGYEEAFF. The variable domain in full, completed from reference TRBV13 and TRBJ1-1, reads AAGVIQSPRHLIKEKRETATLKCYPIPRHDTVYWYQQGPGQDPQFLISFYEKMQSDKGSIPDRFSAQQFSDYHSELNMSSLELGDSALYFCASSLFGYEEAFFGQGTRLTVV.

CDR3 nucleotides: TGTGCCAGCAGCCGTCCCCCTACAGGGCTTTTAGAGACCCAGTACTTC. Its translation: CASSRPPTGLLETQYF. This chain links TRBV7-9 with TRBJ2-5, with D maybe TRBD1 (6 bases). Germline V lookup: CDR1 SEHNR, CDR2 FQNEAQ (reference sequence). CDR3 length: 16 amino acids. Deletions cut 5 bases from V and 4 bases from J, with 20 bases between.

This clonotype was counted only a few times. The CDR3 DNA follows: TGTGCCAGCAGCTTGGGACTAGCAGGGTACAAGCAGTACTTC. The encoded protein is CASSLGLAGYKQYF. The V call is TRBV5-6, the J call TRBJ2-7; 7 bases line up with TRBD2. J gave up 8 bases and V 0 bases, and 8 bases lay outside the gene matches. Germline V gene data show CDR1 as SGHDT and CDR2 as YYEEEE. The CDR3 runs 14 residues.

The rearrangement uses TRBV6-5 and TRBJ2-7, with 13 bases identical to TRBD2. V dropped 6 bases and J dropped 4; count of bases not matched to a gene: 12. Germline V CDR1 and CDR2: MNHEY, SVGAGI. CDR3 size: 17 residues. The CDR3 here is CASSYDTPGLAGYEQYF. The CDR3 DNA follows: TGTGCCAGCAGCTACGACACACCGGGACTAGCGGGGTACGAGCAGTACTTC.